A single T cell receptor (beta chain) is shown here with its context. What antigen it recognizes has not been identified. Within one base of it there is no much larger clone, and no base qualities were kept. The sample's time point label is to be understood as: newly diagnosed, previously untreated cHL patient sample. PBMCs from patients with newly diagnosed, previously untreated classical Hodgkin lymphoma were sequenced as a comparison group for the relapsed/refractory trial patients. After peripheral blood was drawn into 8 mL Vacutainer Cell Preparation Tubes, PBMCs were isolated by centrifugation and then cryopreserved. From a lookup of the germline V gene, CDR1 and CDR2 are SGHRS and YFSETQ. The trim is 0 bases for V and 3 bases for J, with a gap of 6 bases between the germline ends. The CDR3 runs 13 residues from the cysteine to the phenylalanine. Only the CDR3 DNA stays, 39 bases, in frame from base 1.

Genomic DNA was extracted with the Qiagen DNeasy kit from unsorted PBMCs and from negatively selected CD4+ and CD8+ fractions. TCR beta CDR3 regions were subjected to amplification by immunoSEQ multiplex PCR with primers that anneal to V and J segments. A synthetic immune receptor repertoire was used to minimize amplification bias, and remaining bias was computationally removed after sequencing. The authors processed their data as follows. Custom Python scripts were used to quantify repertoire diversity as the Shannon entropy index. Unsorted, CD4+ and CD8+ repertoires were analyzed separately, except in combined analyses where CD4+ and CD8+ sequences were merged in silico. Imported from immuneACCESS, the table was reduced by TCRdb to in-frame sequences with V and J called. These copies leave out some clones; in studies compared against another copy, an unresolved V gene accounts for under half, and the cause of the remainder is not known. Clone size and V and J calls were adopted from that table, with D and trimming inferred from the DNA. The sample yields fewer than 20,000 clones; 90% were counted once. The ten biggest clones cover about 7% of the sample.

The sample comes from a study of PD-1 blockade in classical Hodgkin lymphoma (dated by TCRdb to about 2020). With respect to the entire study: The study used TCR beta sequencing and CyTOF to define a peripheral blood immune signature of response to PD-1 blockade in classical Hodgkin lymphoma. Broader findings and caveats from the paper: Baseline TCR diversity was reported as lower in newly diagnosed patients than in healthy donors, and lower still in relapsed/refractory patients. The study was limited to a single clinical trial cohort, and causes of repertoire differences, possibly disease activity or prior therapy, remained undefined.

Sequencing was performed on peripheral blood mononuclear cells (PBMCs). The sequence is built from TRBV5-1 and TRBJ1-2, with the D gene too uncertain to name. The sequence was collected from a human donor with classical Hodgkin lymphoma. Read as DNA, the sequence is TGCGCCAGCAGCTTGGAACCCCACTATGGCTACACCTTC. Its amino acids are CASSLEPHYGYTF.